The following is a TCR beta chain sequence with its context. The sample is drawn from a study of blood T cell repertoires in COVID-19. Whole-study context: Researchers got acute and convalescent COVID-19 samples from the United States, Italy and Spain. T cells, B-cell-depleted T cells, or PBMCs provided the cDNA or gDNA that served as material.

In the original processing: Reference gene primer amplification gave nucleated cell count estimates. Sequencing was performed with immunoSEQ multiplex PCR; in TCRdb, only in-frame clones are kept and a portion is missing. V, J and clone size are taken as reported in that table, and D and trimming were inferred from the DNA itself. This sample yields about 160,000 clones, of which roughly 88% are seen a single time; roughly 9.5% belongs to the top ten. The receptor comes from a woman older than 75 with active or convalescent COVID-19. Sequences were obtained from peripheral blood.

CDR3 sequence: CASGLGTGTRNTEAFF. DNA for the CDR3: TGTGCTAGTGGTTTGGGGACAGGGACTCGGAACACTGAAGCTTTCTTT. The chain joins TRBV12-5 to TRBJ1-1; 8 nucleotides agree with TRBD1. The CDR3 has 16 residues. V lost 1 base to trimming and J lost 1 base; unmatched junction nucleotides: 5. Germline-derived CDR1 and CDR2 are LGHNT and FRNRAP.